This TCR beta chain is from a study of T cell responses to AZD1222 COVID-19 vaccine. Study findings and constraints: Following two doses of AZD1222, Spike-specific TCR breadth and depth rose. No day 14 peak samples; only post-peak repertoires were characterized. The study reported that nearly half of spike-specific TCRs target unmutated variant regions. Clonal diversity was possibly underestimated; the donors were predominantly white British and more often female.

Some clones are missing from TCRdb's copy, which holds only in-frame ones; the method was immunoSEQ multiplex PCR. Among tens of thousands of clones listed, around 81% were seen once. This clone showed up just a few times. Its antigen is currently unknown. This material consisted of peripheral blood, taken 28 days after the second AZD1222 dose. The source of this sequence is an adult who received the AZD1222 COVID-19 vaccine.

CDR3 DNA: TGTGCCAGCAGTTACGAAGTTAGCCGCCATGAGCAGTTCTTC. It encodes CASSYEVSRHEQFF. V gene TRBV6-6 combines with J gene TRBJ2-1; no clear D gene. Trimming left V 2 bases short and J 8 bases short, with 13 bases between. Germline CDR1 MNHNY, CDR2 SVGAGI (reference sequence). The CDR3 contains 14 residues.